This T cell receptor beta chain derives from a study of shared clonotypes between healthy human individuals. Sequencing used immunoSEQ multiplex PCR; TCRdb keeps in-frame clones, though not all of them. There are 2,500,000 or so clones in the sample; about 90% occur only once, and roughly 0.34% lies in the top ten. CDR1 KGHSH and CDR2 LQKENI come from the germline V gene. This CDR3 region has 13 residues. V gave up 4 bases and J gave up 0 bases, with 6 bases separating them. What was sequenced was naive CD4+ T cells from PBMCs. As to subset: CD45RA+ positively selected. The TCR sequence derives from a man aged 18-30 years in good health. Some clones in this sample may be carry-over from other donors' samples. The rearrangement uses TRBV18 and TRBJ1-1; D is uncertain. This CDR3 is CASSLNMNTEAFF. The CDR3 region has the DNA TGTGCCAGCTCACTGAACATGAACACTGAAGCTTTCTTT.